The clone carrying this T cell receptor beta chain was observed many times. Its antigen is still unknown. These data come from a study of regulatory T cells in long-lasting Graves disease. Whole-study findings and limits: Sharing of public clonotypes was greater in persistent patients (about 2,500) than in new patients (around 1,000).

The time point: newly diagnosed GD, antithyroid drugs for less than 3 months. Construction of the TCR library relied on RNA isolated from PBMCs. Researchers made TCR beta libraries by using iRepertoire HTBI primers and running Arm-PCR on CDR3 regions. TCRdb reprocessed the multiplex PCR reads with MiXCR, giving one entry per CDR3 protein. Among about 530,000 distinct CDR3 sequences listed, about 16% were seen once. The same data also contributed to another study, on T cells in Graves' hyperthyroidism and ophthalmopathy. From that study: A 13 V-J model separated ophthalmopathy from stable hyperthyroidism.

This material consisted of peripheral blood mononuclear cells (PBMCs), taken at new diagnosis, from a patient treated with antithyroid drugs. This clonotype was sampled from a woman aged 35 to 60 with Graves disease.

CDR3 sequence: CASSRQLATNEKLFF. In DNA form, the CDR3 reads TGTGCCAGCAGCCGTCAGCTTGCAACTAATGAAAAACTGTTTTTT. The J gene is TRBJ1-4, the V gene TRBV28; D gene ambiguous. Germline CDR1 reads MDHEN; CDR2 reads SYDVKM. Deletions cut 6 bases from V and 0 bases from J, with 11 bases between. The CDR3 is 15 residues long.